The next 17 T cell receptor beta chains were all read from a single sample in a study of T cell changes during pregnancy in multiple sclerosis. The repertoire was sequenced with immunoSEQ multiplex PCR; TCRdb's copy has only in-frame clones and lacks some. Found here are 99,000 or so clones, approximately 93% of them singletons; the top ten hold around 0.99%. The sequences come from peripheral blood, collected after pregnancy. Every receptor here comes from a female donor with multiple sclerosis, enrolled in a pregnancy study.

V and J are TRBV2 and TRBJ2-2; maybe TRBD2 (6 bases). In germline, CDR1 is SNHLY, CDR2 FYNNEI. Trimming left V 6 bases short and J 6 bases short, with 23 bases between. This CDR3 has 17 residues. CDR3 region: CASSEPGGVNFAGELFF. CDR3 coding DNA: TGTGCCAGCAGCGAACCTGGAGGGGTAAACTTCGCCGGGGAGCTGTTTTTT.

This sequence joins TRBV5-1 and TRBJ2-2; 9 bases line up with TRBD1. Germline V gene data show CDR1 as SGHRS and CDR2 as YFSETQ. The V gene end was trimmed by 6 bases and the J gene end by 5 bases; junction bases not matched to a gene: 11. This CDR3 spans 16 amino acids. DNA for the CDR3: TGCGCCAGCACCCCACGCCCGGGACAGGGAACCGGGGAGCTGTTTTTT. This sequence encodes CASTPRPGQGTGELFF.

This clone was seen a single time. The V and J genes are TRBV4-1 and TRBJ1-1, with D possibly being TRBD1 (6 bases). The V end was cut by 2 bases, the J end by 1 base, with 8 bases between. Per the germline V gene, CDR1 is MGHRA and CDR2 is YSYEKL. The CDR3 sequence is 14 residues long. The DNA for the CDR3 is TGCGCCAGCAGCCAACCACAGGGGAACACTGAAGCTTTCTTT. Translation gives CASSQPQGNTEAFF.

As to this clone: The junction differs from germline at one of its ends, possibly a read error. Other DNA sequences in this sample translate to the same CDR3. This CDR3 is CASSVGQGNYGYTF. CDR3 DNA: TGTGCCAGCAGCGTGGGACAGGGTAACTACGGCTACACCTTC. This chain joins TRBV9 and TRBJ1-2; 9 positions match TRBD1. This CDR3 is 14 amino acids long. From germline, CDR1 is SGDLS and CDR2 YYNGEE.

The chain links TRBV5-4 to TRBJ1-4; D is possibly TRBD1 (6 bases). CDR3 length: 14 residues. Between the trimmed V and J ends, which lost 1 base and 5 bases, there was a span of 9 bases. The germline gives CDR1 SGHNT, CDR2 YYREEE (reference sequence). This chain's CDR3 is CASSLRQANEKLFF. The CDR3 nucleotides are TGTGCCAGCAGCTTGCGACAGGCGAATGAAAAACTGTTTTTT.

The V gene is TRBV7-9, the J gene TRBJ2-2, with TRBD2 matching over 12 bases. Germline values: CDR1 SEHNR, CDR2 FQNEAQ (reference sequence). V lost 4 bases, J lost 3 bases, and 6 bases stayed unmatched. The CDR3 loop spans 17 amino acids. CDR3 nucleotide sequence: TGTGCCAGCAGCTCCTCTAGCGGGAGGGTGGACACCGGGGAGCTGTTTTTT. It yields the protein CASSSSSGRVDTGELFF.

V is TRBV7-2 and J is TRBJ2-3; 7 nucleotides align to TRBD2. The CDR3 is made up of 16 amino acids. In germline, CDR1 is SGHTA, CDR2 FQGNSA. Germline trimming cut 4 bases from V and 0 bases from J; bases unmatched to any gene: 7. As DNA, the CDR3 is TGTGCCAGCAGCTCTTGGAGCGGGAAGAGCACAGATACGCAGTATTTT. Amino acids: CASSSWSGKSTDTQYF.

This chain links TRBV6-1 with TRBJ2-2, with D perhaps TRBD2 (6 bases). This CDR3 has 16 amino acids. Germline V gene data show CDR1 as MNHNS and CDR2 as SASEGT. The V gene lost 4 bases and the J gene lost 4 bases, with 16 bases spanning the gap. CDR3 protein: CASSATSSPSTGELFF. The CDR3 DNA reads TGTGCCAGCAGTGCCACTAGCTCTCCGAGCACCGGGGAGCTGTTTTTT.

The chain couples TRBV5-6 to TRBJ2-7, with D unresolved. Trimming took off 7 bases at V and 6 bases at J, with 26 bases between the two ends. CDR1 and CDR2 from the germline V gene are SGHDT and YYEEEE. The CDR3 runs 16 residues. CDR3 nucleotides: TGTGCCAGCTCGCTTAGGTTTAGCCGTCGGATGTCCGAGCAGTACTTC. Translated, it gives CASSLRFSRRMSEQYF.

CDR3 region: CASTQGTNTGELFF. As DNA, the CDR3 is TGTGCCAGCACCCAGGGGACCAACACCGGGGAGCTGTTTTTT. The chain uses TRBV27 and TRBJ2-2; maybe TRBD1 (6 bases). This CDR3 is built from 14 residues. Per the germline V gene, CDR1 is MNHEY and CDR2 is SMNVEV (reference sequence). V was clipped by 7 bases and J by 2 bases, with 11 bases between them.

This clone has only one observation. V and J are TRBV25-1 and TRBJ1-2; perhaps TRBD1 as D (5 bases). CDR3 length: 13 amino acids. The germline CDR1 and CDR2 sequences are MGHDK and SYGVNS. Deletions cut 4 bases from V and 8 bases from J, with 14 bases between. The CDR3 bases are TGTGCCAGCAGTGGGTCCAGGGTAGGCGGCTACACCTTC. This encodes CASSGSRVGGYTF.

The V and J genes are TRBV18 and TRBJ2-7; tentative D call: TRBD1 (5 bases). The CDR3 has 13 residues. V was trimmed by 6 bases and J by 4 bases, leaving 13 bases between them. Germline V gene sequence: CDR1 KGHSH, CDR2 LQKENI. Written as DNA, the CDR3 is TGTGCCAGCTCCCAGGGCCTCGAGTACGAGCAGTACTTC. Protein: CASSQGLEYEQYF.

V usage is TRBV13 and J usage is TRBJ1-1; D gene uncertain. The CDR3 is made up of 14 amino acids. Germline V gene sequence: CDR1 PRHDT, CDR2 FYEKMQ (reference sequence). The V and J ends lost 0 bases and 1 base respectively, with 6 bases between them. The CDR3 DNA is TGTGCCAGCAGCTTAGGCCGTAGGAACACTGAAGCTTTCTTT. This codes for CASSLGRRNTEAFF.

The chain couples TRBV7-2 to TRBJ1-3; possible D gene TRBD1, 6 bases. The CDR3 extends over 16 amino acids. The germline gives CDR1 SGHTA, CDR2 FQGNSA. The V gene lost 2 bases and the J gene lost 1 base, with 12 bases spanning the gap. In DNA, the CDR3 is TGTGCCAGCAGCTTAACACTCAGGGGTTCTGGAAACACCATATATTTT. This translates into CASSLTLRGSGNTIYF.

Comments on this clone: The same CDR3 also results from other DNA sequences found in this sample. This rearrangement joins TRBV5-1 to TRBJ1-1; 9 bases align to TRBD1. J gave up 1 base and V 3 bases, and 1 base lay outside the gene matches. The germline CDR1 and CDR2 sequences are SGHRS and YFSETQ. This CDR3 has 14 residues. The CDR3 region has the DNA TGCGCCAGCAGCTGGGGACAGGGGAACACTGAAGCTTTCTTT. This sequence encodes CASSWGQGNTEAFF.

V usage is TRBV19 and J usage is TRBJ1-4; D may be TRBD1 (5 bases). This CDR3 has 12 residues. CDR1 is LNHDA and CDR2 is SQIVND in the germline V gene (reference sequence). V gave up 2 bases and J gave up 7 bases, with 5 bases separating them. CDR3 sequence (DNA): TGTGCCAGTAGTATAAGGGGTGAAAAACTGTTTTTT. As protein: CASSIRGEKLFF.

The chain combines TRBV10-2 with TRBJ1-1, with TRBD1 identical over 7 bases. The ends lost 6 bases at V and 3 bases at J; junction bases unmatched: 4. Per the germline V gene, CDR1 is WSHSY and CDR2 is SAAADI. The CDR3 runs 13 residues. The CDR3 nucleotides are TGCGCCAGCAGGGACAGGTTGGACACTGAAGCTTTCTTT. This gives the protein CASRDRLDTEAFF.